This is a list of T cell receptor beta chains from one sample in a study of blood T cell repertoires in COVID-19. Profiling relied on immunoSEQ multiplex PCR, and the TCRdb table lists in-frame clones only, not all of them. This sample yields about 79,000 clones, of which 85% to 90% are seen a single time; 11% to 15% belongs to the top ten. Sequenced material: peripheral blood. Receptor source: a man between 65 and 80 years old with active or convalescent COVID-19. Each CDR3 is given with its conserved first and last residue. D genes are given only for firm matches. Some rows have no size entry. The others give once, few or many, or a class for an expanded clone.

CDR3aa: CASSFQGTNEAFF
abundance: -
v_gene: TRBV5-1
j_gene: TRBJ1-1
d_gene: -

CDR3aa: CASSLLGENIQYF
abundance: -
v_gene: TRBV5-1
j_gene: TRBJ2-4
d_gene: -

CDR3aa: CASSPPGGTEAFF
abundance: once
v_gene: TRBV7-3
j_gene: TRBJ1-1
d_gene: -

CDR3aa: CASSKQEVVAFF
abundance: -
v_gene: TRBV28
j_gene: TRBJ1-1
d_gene: -

CDR3aa: CATSGDNEQFF
abundance: -
v_gene: TRBV24-1
j_gene: TRBJ2-1
d_gene: -

CDR3aa: CASSLTGGGYTF
abundance: -
v_gene: TRBV28
j_gene: TRBJ1-2
d_gene: -

CDR3aa: CASSKGGRVADTQYF
abundance: -
v_gene: TRBV7-3
j_gene: TRBJ2-3
d_gene: TRBD1

CDR3aa: CASSHYRGGRGYTF
abundance: -
v_gene: TRBV6-2/TRBV6-3
j_gene: TRBJ1-2
d_gene: -

CDR3aa: CASSSTSGYNEQFF
abundance: -
v_gene: TRBV18
j_gene: TRBJ2-1
d_gene: TRBD2

CDR3aa: CASSIEGLYTGELFF
abundance: -
v_gene: TRBV19
j_gene: TRBJ2-2
d_gene: -

CDR3aa: CASSLGSGLTFYGYTF
abundance: -
v_gene: TRBV5-1
j_gene: TRBJ1-2
d_gene: -

CDR3aa: CASSSGTGGSYGYTF
abundance: few
v_gene: TRBV19
j_gene: TRBJ1-2
d_gene: TRBD1

CDR3aa: CASSYGGAGYGYTF
abundance: -
v_gene: TRBV6-5
j_gene: TRBJ1-2
d_gene: -

CDR3aa: CASSLTGPYEQYF
abundance: -
v_gene: TRBV7-9
j_gene: TRBJ2-7
d_gene: -

CDR3aa: CASTMTSGGTQYF
abundance: -
v_gene: TRBV2
j_gene: TRBJ2-5
d_gene: TRBD2

CDR3aa: CASSWGTGSVNNYGYTF
abundance: -
v_gene: TRBV28
j_gene: TRBJ1-2
d_gene: TRBD1

CDR3aa: CASSQGGILTDTQYF
abundance: -
v_gene: TRBV3-1/TRBV3-2
j_gene: TRBJ2-3
d_gene: -

CDR3aa: CASSLDQAGYNEQFF
abundance: -
v_gene: TRBV5-4
j_gene: TRBJ2-1
d_gene: -

CDR3aa: CASTTGTGAGANVLTF
abundance: few
v_gene: TRBV7-3
j_gene: TRBJ2-6
d_gene: TRBD1

CDR3aa: CSAGRENAGELFF
abundance: once
v_gene: TRBV29-1
j_gene: TRBJ2-2
d_gene: TRBD2

CDR3aa: CATSDLTGQGETQYF
abundance: once
v_gene: TRBV24-1
j_gene: TRBJ2-5
d_gene: -

CDR3aa: CASSGLAGGTDTQYF
abundance: -
v_gene: TRBV5-1
j_gene: TRBJ2-3
d_gene: TRBD2

CDR3aa: CASAGGSEQFF
abundance: -
v_gene: TRBV12-3/TRBV12-4
j_gene: TRBJ2-1
d_gene: TRBD2

CDR3aa: CTSSQGTGGTEAFF
abundance: once
v_gene: TRBV1
j_gene: TRBJ1-1
d_gene: -

CDR3aa: CASSILKEAYEQYF
abundance: -
v_gene: TRBV5-1
j_gene: TRBJ2-7
d_gene: -

CDR3aa: CASSLIQVRSYTF
abundance: -
v_gene: TRBV5-5
j_gene: TRBJ1-2
d_gene: -

CDR3aa: CASSQVSFTGELFF
abundance: -
v_gene: TRBV14
j_gene: TRBJ2-2
d_gene: -

CDR3aa: CASTKPRSIAYEQYF
abundance: few
v_gene: TRBV21-1
j_gene: TRBJ2-7
d_gene: -

CDR3aa: CATGQGFANSPLHF
abundance: -
v_gene: TRBV2
j_gene: TRBJ1-6
d_gene: TRBD1

CDR3aa: CSVETRTALSYEQYF
abundance: -
v_gene: TRBV29-1
j_gene: TRBJ2-7
d_gene: -

CDR3aa: CASTKDSTTEAFF
abundance: -
v_gene: TRBV2
j_gene: TRBJ1-1
d_gene: -

CDR3aa: CASGTPPRGQNYYGYTF
abundance: -
v_gene: TRBV19
j_gene: TRBJ1-2
d_gene: -

CDR3aa: CASTQGLGYTF
abundance: -
v_gene: TRBV28
j_gene: TRBJ1-2
d_gene: -

CDR3aa: CASSFSGELFF
abundance: -
v_gene: TRBV27
j_gene: TRBJ2-2
d_gene: -

CDR3aa: CSASSRAGYTF
abundance: once
v_gene: TRBV20-1
j_gene: TRBJ1-2
d_gene: -

CDR3aa: CASSLVASGRAFSSFYEQYF
abundance: -
v_gene: TRBV7-6
j_gene: TRBJ2-7
d_gene: TRBD2

CDR3aa: CASSYQTGTSLFF
abundance: -
v_gene: TRBV6-5
j_gene: TRBJ2-1
d_gene: TRBD2

CDR3aa: CASSLQGSEQFF
abundance: once
v_gene: TRBV7-2
j_gene: TRBJ2-1
d_gene: -

CDR3aa: CASSPVQGLGYSNQPQHF
abundance: -
v_gene: TRBV28
j_gene: TRBJ1-5
d_gene: -

CDR3aa: CATSALSGSGNQPQHF
abundance: -
v_gene: TRBV15
j_gene: TRBJ1-5
d_gene: -

CDR3aa: CAWSADRLAGGNNEQFF
abundance: -
v_gene: TRBV30
j_gene: TRBJ2-1
d_gene: TRBD2

CDR3aa: CASSFHGTGANEQFF
abundance: -
v_gene: TRBV28
j_gene: TRBJ2-1
d_gene: TRBD1

CDR3aa: CASSFLLGTSSTGELFF
abundance: -
v_gene: TRBV11-2
j_gene: TRBJ2-2
d_gene: TRBD2

CDR3aa: CASTAGTSGRNEQFF
abundance: -
v_gene: TRBV6-5
j_gene: TRBJ2-1
d_gene: TRBD2

CDR3aa: CASRDRGRKVKGYTF
abundance: -
v_gene: TRBV28
j_gene: TRBJ1-2
d_gene: TRBD1

CDR3aa: CASSEWAGRETQYF
abundance: -
v_gene: TRBV25-1
j_gene: TRBJ2-5
d_gene: -

CDR3aa: CASSHRSGRGGIPDTQYF
abundance: -
v_gene: TRBV3-1/TRBV3-2
j_gene: TRBJ2-3
d_gene: TRBD2

CDR3aa: CASNDRTTDTQYF
abundance: -
v_gene: TRBV18
j_gene: TRBJ2-3
d_gene: -

CDR3aa: CAWSAALSAGEGETQYF
abundance: -
v_gene: TRBV30
j_gene: TRBJ2-5
d_gene: TRBD2

CDR3aa: CASSLGGQGKNEQFF
abundance: -
v_gene: TRBV7-9
j_gene: TRBJ2-1
d_gene: TRBD1

CDR3aa: CASGQINQPQHF
abundance: once
v_gene: TRBV28
j_gene: TRBJ1-5
d_gene: -

CDR3aa: CASSVSGTGKNYGYTF
abundance: -
v_gene: TRBV19
j_gene: TRBJ1-2
d_gene: TRBD1

CDR3aa: CASKMGQSSYNEQFF
abundance: -
v_gene: TRBV6-6
j_gene: TRBJ2-1
d_gene: TRBD1